These 10 T cell receptor beta chains came from one sample sequenced in a study of CD8 T cells in Susac syndrome. Reverse transcription of roughly 0.45 to 1 ug RNA used random hexamers. From the immunoSEQ multiplex PCR reads, TCRdb called clonotypes with MiXCR, one entry per CDR3 protein. The sample consists of hundreds of thousands of distinct CDR3 sequences, 95% of them appearing once. Sequences were obtained from CD4+ T cells from PBMCs. These receptors were obtained from a human donor with multiple sclerosis.

V and J are TRBV28 and TRBJ2-1, with D perhaps TRBD2 (5 bases). Trimming took off 7 bases at V and 9 bases at J, with 19 bases between the two ends. CDR1 and CDR2 from the germline V gene are MDHEN and SYDVKM. CDR3 length: 14 amino acids. CDR3 amino acids: CASTPQVAGVEQFF. The DNA for the CDR3 is TGTGCCAGCACCCCCCAGGTGGCCGGGGTTGAGCAGTTCTTC. The full variable domain, with the rest looked up from reference TRBV28 and TRBJ2-1, is DVKVTQSSRYLVKRTGEKVFLECVQDMDHENMFWYRQDPGLGLRLIYFSYDVKMKEKGDIPEGYSVSREKKERFSLILESASTNQTSMYLCASTPQVAGVEQFFGPGTRLTVL.

CDR3 DNA: TGTGCCTGGAGTACCAGGGACCCTAACTATGGCTACACCTTC. This codes for CAWSTRDPNYGYTF. The V gene is TRBV30, the J gene TRBJ1-2; possibly TRBD1 for D (5 bases). Trimming pared 2 bases from V and 0 bases from J, leaving 10 bases between. The CDR3 contains 14 residues. CDR1 GTSNPN and CDR2 SVGIG come from the germline V gene (reference sequence).

This sequence joins TRBV20-1 and TRBJ1-1; D unclear. Trimming removed 3 bases from V and 1 base from J, with 12 bases in between. The CDR3 loop spans 14 amino acids. Germline-derived CDR1 and CDR2 are DFQATT and SNEGSKA (reference sequence). CDR3 nucleotide sequence: TGCAGTGCTAGTCGGCCTACGGGGAACACTGAAGCTTTCTTT. Encoded protein: CSASRPTGNTEAFF.

The chain is built from TRBV12-5 and TRBJ1-5; the D gene is possibly TRBD1 (6 bases). The ends were cut back, 6 bases at V and 4 bases at J, with 13 bases in the middle. The germline CDR1 and CDR2 sequences are LGHNT and FRNRAP. The length of the CDR3 is 14 residues. The CDR3 is CASGPGAWNQPQHF. The CDR3 nucleotides read TGTGCTAGTGGCCCAGGGGCTTGGAATCAGCCCCAGCATTTT. The full variable domain, rest sourced from reference TRBV12-5 and TRBJ1-5, is DARVTQTPRHKVTEMGQEVTMRCQPILGHNTVFWYRQTMMQGLELLAYFRNRAPLDDSGMPKDRFSAEMPDATLATLKIQPSEPRDSAVYFCASGPGAWNQPQHFGDGTRLSIL.

V and J are TRBV29-1 and TRBJ1-2; D might be TRBD1 (5 bases). Trimming removed 3 bases at V and 4 bases at J, with 12 bases between. CDR3 length: 13 residues. Germline CDR1 SQVTM, CDR2 ANQGSEA. CDR3 DNA: TGCAGCGTTGATTTTAAGAGGGGCTATGGCTACACCTTC. Protein product: CSVDFKRGYGYTF.

The chain links TRBV29-1 to TRBJ1-2; TRBD1 aligns across 10 bases. The CDR3 runs 13 residues. Trimming removed 6 bases from V and 8 bases from J; junction bases left unmatched: 9. Germline V lookup: CDR1 SQVTM, CDR2 ANQGSEA. DNA for the CDR3: TGCAGCGTCGGGACAGGGGCCCAGTCCGGCTACACCTTC. The encoded protein is CSVGTGAQSGYTF. Supplemented by reference TRBV29-1 and TRBJ1-2, the full variable domain reads SAVISQKPSRDICQRGTSLTIQCQVDSQVTMMFWYRQQPGQSLTLIATANQGSEATYESGFVIDKFPISRPNLTFSTLTVSNMSPEDSSIYLCSVGTGAQSGYTFGSGTRLTVV.

The rearrangement uses TRBV4-1 and TRBJ2-7; 10 bases match TRBD1. Germline values: CDR1 MGHRA, CDR2 YSYEKL. Losses at the gene ends were 4 bases for V and 3 bases for J; bases not matched to a gene: 9. The CDR3 is 16 residues long. The CDR3 sequence: CASSLEGQGFYYEQYF. The CDR3 region has the DNA TGCGCCAGCAGCCTGGAGGGACAGGGGTTTTACTACGAGCAGTACTTC.

The rearrangement uses TRBV5-1 and TRBJ2-6; D perhaps matches TRBD1 (5 bases). CDR3 length: 18 amino acids. V lost 3 bases and J lost 0, with 16 bases in between. Germline V CDR1 and CDR2: SGHRS, YFSETQ. The CDR3 nucleotides are TGCGCCAGCAGCTCATCCTGGCAGGGCCGCTCTGGGGCCAACGTCCTGACTTTC. Encoded protein: CASSSSWQGRSGANVLTF.

The gene calls are TRBV7-8 and TRBJ2-7; 8 bases match TRBD1. This CDR3 spans 14 amino acids. Germline lookup yields CDR1 SGHVS and CDR2 FQNEAQ. V dropped 6 bases and J dropped 6; count of bases not matched to a gene: 10. The CDR3 region has the DNA TGTGCCAGCAGTCGCCGGACAGGGTGGAGCGAGCAGTACTTC. As protein: CASSRRTGWSEQYF.

This chain uses TRBV4-1 with TRBJ1-1, with unresolved D. This CDR3 is 14 amino acids long. V lost 0 bases, J lost 0 bases, and 5 bases lay in between. CDR1 MGHRA and CDR2 YSYEKL come from the germline V gene. The CDR3 here is CASSQDRLNTEAFF. For the CDR3, the DNA is TGCGCCAGCAGCCAAGACAGGCTGAACACTGAAGCTTTCTTT.